This entry features one T cell receptor beta chain sequence. Germline CDR1 SEHNR, CDR2 FQNEAQ (reference sequence). The CDR3 extends over 13 amino acids. The V end was cut by 7 bases, the J end by 3 bases, with 13 bases between. The data stem from a study of shared clonotypes between healthy human individuals. On the study more broadly: Serving as donors were two women and a few men, whose ages spanned 18 to 49. There were three CD4 naive, three CD4 memory, two CD8 naive and one CD8 memory plates per donor.

Some clones are missing from TCRdb's copy, which holds only in-frame ones; the method was immunoSEQ multiplex PCR. The sample includes 600,000 or so clones, 90% to 95% of them seen just once. Selected positively for CCR7 and CD45RO-negative, naive CD8 cells excluded terminally differentiated effector memory CD45RA+ cells. Nashville, Tennessee was home to all donors, who were Caucasian adults. The sample was naive CD8+ T cells sorted from blood. This receptor was identified in a young woman in good health. This chain joins TRBV7-9 and TRBJ2-7; D might be TRBD1 (5 bases). CDR3 residues: CASTPGRDYEQYF. For the CDR3, the DNA is TGTGCCAGCACTCCGGGCAGGGACTACGAGCAGTACTTC. The variable domain in full, completed from reference TRBV7-9 and TRBJ2-7, reads DTGVSQNPRHKITKRGQNVTFRCDPISEHNRLYWYRQTLGQGPEFLTYFQNEAQLEKSRLLSDRFSAERPKGSFSTLEIQRTEQGDSAMYLCASTPGRDYEQYFGPGTRLTVT.